These T cell receptor beta chains were read from a single sample in a study of T-cell reconstitution after alpha-beta-depleted transplantation in children. TCRdb called the PCR reads again in MiXCR, with one record for every CDR3 protein. The sample contains more than 500,000 distinct CDR3 sequences, about an eighth of which appear only once. The source was PBMCs, mostly from graft donor cells, collected 180 days after TCRalphabeta/CD19-depleted stem cell transplant. These receptors were collected from a female patient aged 2-9 years who had a stem cell transplant for aplastic anemia, so the T cells may come from the graft donor. Each CDR3 is given with its conserved first and last residue. D genes are given only for firm matches. A row's size may be missing; if present it is once, few, many or a size class.

>-|TRBV7-2|TRBJ1-2|-
TGTGCCAGCAGCTTAGGGAGCACGAACGGCTACACCTTC
CASSLGSTNGYTF
>many|TRBV9|TRBJ2-1|TRBD2
TGTGCCAGCAGCCCGGCCGGGACTAGCGGCAATGAGCAGTTCTTC
CASSPAGTSGNEQFF
>few|TRBV7-3|TRBJ2-3|TRBD2
TGTGCCAGCAGCTTAGGGTCCCCTAGCGGGGGGCCTAGCACAGATACGCAGTATTTT
CASSLGSPSGGPSTDTQYF
>once|TRBV30|TRBJ1-6|-
TGTGCCTGGGGTCCGCTTACACCCCTCCACTTT
CAWGPLTPLHF
>few|TRBV14|TRBJ1-5|-
TGTGCCAGCAGCCCCCGTGGAGGGGGAGGGAACAATCAGCCCCAGCATTTT
CASSPRGGGGNNQPQHF
>-|TRBV24-1|TRBJ2-1|-
TGTGCCACCAGTGATTTGGGCGAGTACAATGAGCAGTTCTTC
CATSDLGEYNEQFF
>few|TRBV29-1|TRBJ1-2|-
TGCAGCGTTGAAGAATTAGTAGGCCGCCTCTATGGCTACACCTTC
CSVEELVGRLYGYTF
>few|TRBV28|TRBJ2-7|TRBD1
TGTGCCAGCAGTTTATGGGACAGGGAAGAGGGGGACTCCTACGAGCAGTACTTC
CASSLWDREEGDSYEQYF
>-|TRBV6-1|TRBJ1-5|TRBD1
TGTGCCAGCAGACCCGGGACAGGGTATCAGCCCCAGCATTTT
CASRPGTGYQPQHF
>many|TRBV9|TRBJ2-5|-
TGTGCCAGCAGCGGCGAAGAGACCCAGTACTTC
CASSGEETQYF
>few|TRBV3-1|TRBJ2-2|-
TGTGCCAGCAGCCCATACAACACCGGGGAGCTGTTTTTT
CASSPYNTGELFF
>-|TRBV7-2|TRBJ1-2|-
TGTGCCAGCAGCTTAGGTGGGGCTTCGAACTATGGCTACACCTTC
CASSLGGASNYGYTF
>many|TRBV28|TRBJ2-7|-
TGTGCCAGCAGTTTCCTTGTGTGGGAGGACTCCTACGAGCAGTACTTC
CASSFLVWEDSYEQYF
>few|TRBV7-8|TRBJ2-1|TRBD2
TGTGCCAGCAGCTTAGCTCTAGCGGGAAATCGTGAGCAGTTCTTC
CASSLALAGNREQFF
>-|TRBV9|TRBJ1-2|-
TGTGCCAGCAGCGAGGGCCCGAGCCGCCTTCAAGTCAGCTACACCTTC
CASSEGPSRLQVSYTF
>few|TRBV14|TRBJ2-3|-
TGTGCCAGCAGCCGAAACTTAGTACCCGATACGCAGTATTTT
CASSRNLVPDTQYF
>once|TRBV28|TRBJ2-7|-
TGTGCCAGCGGAAAACCGTCCAGGCATTCCTACGAGCAGTACTTC
CASGKPSRHSYEQYF
>-|TRBV4-1|TRBJ2-1|TRBD2
TGCGCCAGCAGCCAACAAACTAGCGGAGACGTTTACAATGAGCAGTTCTTC
CASSQQTSGDVYNEQFF
>few|TRBV28|TRBJ1-3|-
TGTGCCAGCAGTCGCACCCGGACACTCAGGGGAAACACCATATATTTT
CASSRTRTLRGNTIYF
>-|TRBV29-1|TRBJ1-2|-
TGCAGCGTTGAAACGTACGGCTACACCTTC
CSVETYGYTF
>few|TRBV7-9|TRBJ2-1|-
TGTGCCAGCAGCTTAGTCCAGATCTTCTACAATGAGCAGTTCTTC
CASSLVQIFYNEQFF
>few|TRBV6-1|TRBJ2-7|-
TGTGCCAGCAGGCTCGGGGGCCCGTCCTACGAGCAGTACTTC
CASRLGGPSYEQYF
>few|TRBV6-5|TRBJ2-5|TRBD1
TGTGCCAGCAGTTACAGACAGGGTGCAGAGACCCAGTACTTC
CASSYRQGAETQYF
>-|TRBV20-1|TRBJ2-1|TRBD2
TGCAGTGCTAGAGATCCCCCGGGACTAGCGGGGTACAATGAGCAGTTCTTC
CSARDPPGLAGYNEQFF
>few|TRBV5-1|TRBJ2-3|TRBD2
TGCGCCAGCAGTGACGGACTAGCGTCTAGCACAGATACGCAGTATTTT
CASSDGLASSTDTQYF
>few|TRBV7-8|TRBJ2-7|-
TGTGCCAGCAGCTTTGGGGTATCTCGCGGGCAGTACTTC
CASSFGVSRGQYF
>few|TRBV12-3/TRBV12-4|TRBJ1-1|-
TGTGCCAGCGGGGGGGAGGGCAGTCTGAACACTGAAGCTTTCTTT
CASGGEGSLNTEAFF
>-|TRBV7-8|TRBJ1-5|-
TGTGCCAGCAGCTCAGAGGGGGGTCTGCGCAATCAGCCCCAGCATTTT
CASSSEGGLRNQPQHF
>-|TRBV15|TRBJ2-1|-
TGTGCCACCAGCAGGTTTATAGGAGAGCAGTTCTTC
CATSRFIGEQFF
>-|TRBV3-1|TRBJ1-1|-
TGTGCCAGCACCAAAGGGCCGGTGGCGGGGGCGTTATGGACTGAAGCTTTCTTT
CASTKGPVAGALWTEAFF
>-|TRBV15|TRBJ2-3|-
TGTGCCACCAGCAGAGGGGGGACCTTTAGCACAGATACGCAGTATTTT
CATSRGGTFSTDTQYF
>many|TRBV28|TRBJ2-5|TRBD1
TGTGCCAGCAGTTCCGGACAGGGGCGATTTAGGACCCAGTACTTC
CASSSGQGRFRTQYF
>few|TRBV5-5|TRBJ2-2|-
TGTGCCAGCAGTCCAACTACAGGGCACGCCGGGGAGCTGTTTTTT
CASSPTTGHAGELFF
>few|TRBV7-3|TRBJ2-3|-
TGTGCCAGCAGCCCCCCAGTGGGCTTGGGGCTTGGGAATACGCAGTATTTT
CASSPPVGLGLGNTQYF
>-|TRBV4-3|TRBJ2-1|-
TGCGCCAGCAGCCAAGGGGCTATACCTTGGGATGAGCAGTTCTTC
CASSQGAIPWDEQFF
>few|TRBV18|TRBJ2-1|-
TGTGCCAGCTCACCGACTAGGGGGAGTAACAATGAGCAGTTCTTC
CASSPTRGSNNEQFF
>few|TRBV20-1|TRBJ1-5|TRBD1
TGCAGTGCTAGAGTGGGACAGCTCAATCAGCCCCAGCATTTT
CSARVGQLNQPQHF
>few|TRBV29-1|TRBJ1-2|-
TGCAGCTTGCGGGGATACTATGGCTACACCTTC
CSLRGYYGYTF
>-|TRBV5-1|TRBJ2-5|TRBD1
TGCGCCAGCAGCCCGGACAGGGGGGGACGAGAGACCCAGTACTTC
CASSPDRGGRETQYF
>few|TRBV29-1|TRBJ1-2|TRBD1
TGCAGCGTTGAAACGCTACACGCATTGAGACAGGGTGACTATGGCTACACCTTC
CSVETLHALRQGDYGYTF
>few|TRBV20-1|TRBJ1-5|-
TGCAGTGCCAAGGACAGCTTCAATCAGCCCCAGCATTTT
CSAKDSFNQPQHF
>-|TRBV18|TRBJ1-3|-
TGTGCCAGCTCACCGTGGGGTACAGTTCACTCTGGAAACACCATATATTTT
CASSPWGTVHSGNTIYF
>few|TRBV24-1|TRBJ2-1|-
TGTGCCACCAGTGATCCAGGGGCGACTACCTACAATGAGCAGTTCTTC
CATSDPGATTYNEQFF
>few|TRBV6-2/TRBV6-3|TRBJ2-5|TRBD1
TGTGCCAGCACCGGGACAGTACAAGAGACCCAGTACTTC
CASTGTVQETQYF